This paragraph reports one T cell receptor (beta chain). Authors' processing steps: Using reference gene primer amplification, nucleated cell counts were estimated. Data came from immunoSEQ multiplex PCR; TCRdb stores just in-frame clones and leaves some out. V and J calls and clone size come straight from that table; D and trimming were deduced from the DNA. The repertoire holds 140,000 or so clones, with over 80% as singletons. This CDR3 is 15 amino acids long. V gave up 9 bases and J gave up 7 bases; unmatched junction bases: 11. Germline CDR1 and CDR2: MRHNA and SNTAGT. The data originate from a study of blood T cell repertoires in COVID-19. The overall study: From T cells, B-cell-depleted T cells, or PBMCs came the material, which was cDNA or gDNA.

While infection was still active, Seattle patients were enrolled and then followed longitudinally. V and J are TRBV6-4 and TRBJ2-2; 10 bases line up with TRBD1. The sample consisted of peripheral blood. The sequence was collected from a man aged 25 to 40 with COVID-19, enrolled during active disease. CDR3 in amino acids: CASPRGTGEVGELFF. CDR3 nucleotide sequence: TGTGCCAGTCCGCGGGGGACAGGGGAAGTCGGGGAGCTGTTTTTT.